These 9 T cell receptor beta chains were all obtained from the same sample, sequenced in a study of shared clonotypes between healthy human individuals. The assay was immunoSEQ multiplex PCR, and TCRdb's table has in-frame clones only and misses some. Counted here are about 1.1 million clones, about 80% occurring once; the ten biggest clones make up 0.5% to 0.6%. Sample: memory CD4+ T cells from PBMCs. Subset described: CD45RA-negative fraction. The receptors were sampled from a man in his late teens or twenties in good health. Some clones in this sample may be carry-over from other donors' samples.

A single count supports this clone. This sample also contains other DNA sequences that code for the same CDR3. The chain has TRBV5-1 and TRBJ2-5; D gene ambiguous. Germline V CDR1 and CDR2: SGHRS, YFSETQ. V lost 4 bases and J lost 5, with 12 bases in between. This CDR3 has 13 residues. The CDR3 loop is CASSLGVRETQYF. The CDR3, as DNA: TGCGCCAGCAGCCTTGGCGTTCGGGAGACCCAGTACTTC.

This clone turned up a few times. Germline and junction disagree at one end, which may indicate a read error. This sample also contains other DNA sequences that code for the same CDR3. The V call is TRBV30, the J call TRBJ2-3; D unclear. CDR3 size: 12 residues. The V gene's germline CDR1 is GTSNPN and CDR2 SVGIG (reference sequence). This CDR3 is CAWSTSTDTQYF. Here the CDR3 DNA reads TGTGCCTGGAGCACAAGCACGGATACGCAGTATTTT.

Many counts were recorded for this clone. The sample has other DNA sequences that encode this CDR3 too. The chain joins TRBV30 to TRBJ1-3, with D unresolved. This CDR3 contains 13 residues. Trimming removed 0 bases from V and 5 bases from J, with 8 bases in between. Germline V CDR1 and CDR2: GTSNPN, SVGIG (reference sequence). CDR3 DNA sequence: TGTGCCTGGAGTGTAAACGGCCGAAACACCATATATTTT. Encoded protein: CAWSVNGRNTIYF.

The chain uses TRBV15 and TRBJ1-3; D gene uncertain. V gave up 0 bases and J gave up 0 bases, with 6 bases separating them. The CDR3 is 15 amino acids. CDR1 and CDR2 (germline): LNHNV, YYDKDF (reference sequence). The CDR3 region has the DNA TGTGCCACCAGCAGAGACCCGGACTCTGGAAACACCATATATTTT. It yields the protein CATSRDPDSGNTIYF.

This clone was found once. The chain is built from TRBV30 and TRBJ2-3, with D tentatively TRBD2 (6 bases). The CDR3 totals 17 residues. V lost 1 base to trimming and J lost 2 bases, with 19 bases between them. Looked up from germline, CDR1 is GTSNPN and CDR2 is SVGIG (reference sequence). In DNA, the CDR3 is TGTGCCTGGAGTGGGGGAGGAACAGGCCCCCTCACAGATACGCAGTATTTT. Translating gives CAWSGGGTGPLTDTQYF. Complete variable domain (other parts from reference TRBV30 and TRBJ2-3): SQTIHQWPATLVQPVGSPLSLECTVEGTSNPNLYWYRQAAGRGLQLLFYSVGIGQISSEVPQNLSASRPQDRQFILSSKKLLLSDSGFYLCAWSGGGTGPLTDTQYFGPGTRLTVL.

The V and J genes are TRBV27 and TRBJ2-1, with 7 positions matching TRBD1. The V gene's germline CDR1 is MNHEY and CDR2 SMNVEV (reference sequence). Trimming removed 6 bases from V and 0 bases from J; junction bases left unmatched: 8. This CDR3 spans 16 amino acids. CDR3 nucleotides: TGTGCCAGCAGATCTTCCGGGACAGCCTCCTACAATGAGCAGTTCTTC. This sequence encodes CASRSSGTASYNEQFF.

This chain links TRBV6-1 with TRBJ2-7, with D hard to call. Trimming removed 2 bases at V and 3 bases at J, with 5 bases between. CDR3 length equals 12 residues. Germline V lookup: CDR1 MNHNS, CDR2 SASEGT. This chain's CDR3 is CASSELVYEQYF. In DNA, the CDR3 is TGTGCCAGCAGTGAACTGGTCTACGAGCAGTACTTC.

This chain links TRBV18 with TRBJ1-3; D remains unclear. V shed 1 base and J shed 4 bases, with 29 bases lying between them. Germline V gene lookup returns CDR1 KGHSH and CDR2 LQKENI. The CDR3 runs to 21 residues. The CDR3, as DNA: TGTGCCAGCTCACCACTTGGTATCATCCTTTCAACTAGCCAATCCGGAAACACCATATATTTT. Translated, it gives CASSPLGIILSTSQSGNTIYF. Variable domain in full (rest from reference TRBV18 and TRBJ1-3): NAGVMQNPRHLVRRRGQEARLRCSPMKGHSHVYWYRQLPEEGLKFMVYLQKENIIDESGMPKERFSAEFPKEGPSILRIQQVVRGDSAAYFCASSPLGIILSTSQSGNTIYFGEGSWLTVV.

This clone has a handful of counts. The chain has TRBV21-1 and TRBJ1-2; TRBD1 is the table's D call and was not checked against the DNA. TRBV21-1 represents a pseudogene. CDR3 length equals 16 residues. The CDR3 protein is CASRGTGKGANYGYTF. As DNA, the CDR3 is TGTGCCAGCAGGGGGACAGGGAAAGGTGCTAACTATGGCTACACCTTC.